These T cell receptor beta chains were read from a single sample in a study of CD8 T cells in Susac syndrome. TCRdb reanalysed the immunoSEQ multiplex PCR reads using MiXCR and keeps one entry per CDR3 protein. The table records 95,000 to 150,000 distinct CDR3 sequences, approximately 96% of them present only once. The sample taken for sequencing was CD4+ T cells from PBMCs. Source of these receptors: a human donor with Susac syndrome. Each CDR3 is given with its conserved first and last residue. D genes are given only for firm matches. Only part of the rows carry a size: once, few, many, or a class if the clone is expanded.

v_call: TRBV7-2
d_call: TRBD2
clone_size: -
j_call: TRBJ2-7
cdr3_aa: CASSLGVAGNYEQYF
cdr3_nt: TGTGCCAGCAGCTTAGGAGTAGCGGGAAACTACGAGCAGTACTTC

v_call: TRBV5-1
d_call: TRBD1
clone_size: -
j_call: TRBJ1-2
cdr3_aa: CASSLAGTDNYGYTF
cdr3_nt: TGCGCCAGCAGCTTGGCCGGGACAGATAACTATGGCTACACCTTC

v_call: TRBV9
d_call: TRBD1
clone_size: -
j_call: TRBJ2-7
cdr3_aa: CASSVDPGGDDEQYF
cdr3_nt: TGTGCCAGCAGCGTAGATCCAGGGGGCGACGACGAGCAGTACTTC

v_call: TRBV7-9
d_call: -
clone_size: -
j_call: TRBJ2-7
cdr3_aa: CASSFRGAGVEQYF
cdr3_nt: TGTGCCAGCAGCTTTAGAGGCGCCGGGGTCGAGCAGTACTTC

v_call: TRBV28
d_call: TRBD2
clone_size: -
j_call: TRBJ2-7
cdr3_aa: CASSGLAGGSYEQYF
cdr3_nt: TGTGCCAGCAGTGGACTAGCGGGAGGGTCCTACGAGCAGTACTTC

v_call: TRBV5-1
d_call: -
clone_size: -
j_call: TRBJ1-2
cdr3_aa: CASSLTTGSFYGYTF
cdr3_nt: TGCGCCAGCAGCTTGACCACAGGTTCCTTCTATGGCTACACCTTC

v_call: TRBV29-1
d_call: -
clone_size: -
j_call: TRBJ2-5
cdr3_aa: CSVPAGSETQYF
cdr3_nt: TGCAGCGTTCCAGCCGGCTCGGAGACCCAGTACTTC

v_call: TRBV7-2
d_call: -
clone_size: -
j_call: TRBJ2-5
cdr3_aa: CASSDGGLMTQYF
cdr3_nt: TGTGCCAGCAGCGATGGGGGTCTGATGACCCAGTACTTC

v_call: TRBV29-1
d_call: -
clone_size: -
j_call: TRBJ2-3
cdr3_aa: CSVEGGQWEYKTDTQYF
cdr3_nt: TGCAGCGTTGAAGGGGGTCAGTGGGAGTATAAAACAGATACGCAGTATTTT

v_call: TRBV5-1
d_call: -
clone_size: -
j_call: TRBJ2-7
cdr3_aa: CASSLDRESWYYEQYF
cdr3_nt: TGCGCCAGCAGCTTGGACAGGGAAAGTTGGTACTACGAGCAGTACTTC

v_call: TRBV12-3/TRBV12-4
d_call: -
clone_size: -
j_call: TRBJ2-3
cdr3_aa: CASSFGNTQYF
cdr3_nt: TGTGCCAGCAGTTTTGGAAATACGCAGTATTTT

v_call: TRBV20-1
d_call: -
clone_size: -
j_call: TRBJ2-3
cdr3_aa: CSANPGDTQYF
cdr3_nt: TGCAGTGCCAACCCCGGGGATACGCAGTATTTT

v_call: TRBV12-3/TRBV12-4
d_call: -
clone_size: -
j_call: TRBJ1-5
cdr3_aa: CASSLDRVGQPQHF
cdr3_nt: TGTGCCAGCAGTTTAGACAGGGTTGGCCAGCCCCAGCATTTT

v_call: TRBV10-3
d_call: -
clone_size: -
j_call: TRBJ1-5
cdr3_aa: CAIRGQRNQPQHF
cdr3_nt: TGTGCCATCAGGGGACAACGCAATCAGCCCCAGCATTTT

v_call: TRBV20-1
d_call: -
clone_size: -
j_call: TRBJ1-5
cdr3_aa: CSAVDTTNQPQHF
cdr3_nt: TGCAGTGCTGTCGACACTACCAATCAGCCCCAGCATTTT

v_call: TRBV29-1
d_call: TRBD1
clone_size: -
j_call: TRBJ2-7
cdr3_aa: CSVGQLLSYEQYF
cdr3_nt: TGCAGCGTGGGACAGCTCCTTTCCTACGAGCAGTACTTC

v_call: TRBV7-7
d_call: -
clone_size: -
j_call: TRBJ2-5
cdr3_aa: CASSLGSADGETQYF
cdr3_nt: TGTGCTAGCAGCTTAGGGTCGGCCGATGGAGAGACCCAGTACTTC

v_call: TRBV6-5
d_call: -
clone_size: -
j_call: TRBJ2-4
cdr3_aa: CASSYPQGGENIQYF
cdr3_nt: TGTGCCAGCAGTTACCCTCAGGGGGGGGAGAACATTCAGTACTTC

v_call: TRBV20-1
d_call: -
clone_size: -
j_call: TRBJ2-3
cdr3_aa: CSASGRVWGDTQYF
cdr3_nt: TGCAGTGCTAGTGGGCGGGTCTGGGGAGATACGCAGTATTTT

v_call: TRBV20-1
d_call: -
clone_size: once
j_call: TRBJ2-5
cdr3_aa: CSARDVLVETQYF
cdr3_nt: TGCAGTGCTAGAGATGTCCTGGTGGAGACCCAGTACTTC

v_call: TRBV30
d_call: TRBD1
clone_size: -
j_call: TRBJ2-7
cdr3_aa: CAWSRDRQYEQYF
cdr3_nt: TGTGCCTGGAGCCGGGACAGGCAGTACGAGCAGTACTTC

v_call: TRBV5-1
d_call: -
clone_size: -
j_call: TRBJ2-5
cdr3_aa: CASSWDLQETQYF
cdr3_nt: TGCGCCAGCAGCTGGGACTTGCAAGAGACCCAGTACTTC

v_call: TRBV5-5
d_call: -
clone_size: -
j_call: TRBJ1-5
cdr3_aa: CASSPYQSNQPQHF
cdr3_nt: TGTGCCAGCAGCCCTTATCAAAGCAATCAGCCCCAGCATTTT

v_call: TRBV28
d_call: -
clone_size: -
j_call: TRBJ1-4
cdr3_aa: CASSNGGPANEKLFF
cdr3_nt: TGTGCCAGCAGTAATGGAGGTCCAGCTAATGAAAAACTGTTTTTT

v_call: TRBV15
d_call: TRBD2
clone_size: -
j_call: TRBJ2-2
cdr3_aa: CATSRDRTSGRSLLFF
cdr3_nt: TGTGCCACCAGCAGAGATCGGACTAGCGGGAGGTCTTTACTGTTTTTT

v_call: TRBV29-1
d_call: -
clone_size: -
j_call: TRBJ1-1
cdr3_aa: CSVERQPNTEAFF
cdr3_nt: TGCAGCGTTGAAAGGCAACCGAACACTGAAGCTTTCTTT

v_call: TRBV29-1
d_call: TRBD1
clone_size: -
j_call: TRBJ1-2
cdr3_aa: CSASGGSGYGYTF
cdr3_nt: TGCAGCGCTTCAGGGGGCTCGGGCTATGGCTACACCTTC

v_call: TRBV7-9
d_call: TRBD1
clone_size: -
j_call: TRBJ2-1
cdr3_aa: CASSLGDRIHNEQFF
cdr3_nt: TGTGCCAGCAGCTTAGGGGACAGGATTCACAATGAGCAGTTCTTC

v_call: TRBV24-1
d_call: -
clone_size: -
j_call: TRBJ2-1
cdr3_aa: CASGPQGSSYNEQFF
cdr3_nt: TGTGCCTCCGGGCCCCAGGGCAGCTCCTACAATGAGCAGTTCTTC

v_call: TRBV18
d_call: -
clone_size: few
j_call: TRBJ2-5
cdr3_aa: CASSPLAETQYF
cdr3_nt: TGTGCCAGCTCACCACTTGCAGAGACCCAGTACTTC

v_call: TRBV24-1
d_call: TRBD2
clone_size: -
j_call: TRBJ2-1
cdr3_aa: CATSVGLAGGNEQFF
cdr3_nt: TGTGCCACCAGTGTAGGGCTAGCGGGGGGCAATGAGCAGTTCTTC

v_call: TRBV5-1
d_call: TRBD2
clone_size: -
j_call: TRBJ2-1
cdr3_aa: CASSLATSAPNEQFF
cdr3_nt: TGCGCCAGCAGCTTGGCGACTAGCGCCCCGAATGAGCAGTTCTTC

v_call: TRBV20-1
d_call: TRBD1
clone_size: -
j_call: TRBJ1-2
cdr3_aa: CSARSPGTGDRGYTF
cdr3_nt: TGCAGTGCTAGATCGCCCGGGACAGGGGACAGGGGCTACACCTTC

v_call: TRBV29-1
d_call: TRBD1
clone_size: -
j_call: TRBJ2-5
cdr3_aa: CSVKILGTEARETQYF
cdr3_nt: TGCAGCGTCAAAATCCTCGGGACAGAAGCGAGGGAGACCCAGTACTTC

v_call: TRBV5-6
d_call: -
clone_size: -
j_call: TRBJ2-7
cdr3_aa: CASSFARGSPEQYF
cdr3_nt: TGTGCCAGCAGCTTCGCCAGGGGTTCGCCCGAGCAGTACTTC

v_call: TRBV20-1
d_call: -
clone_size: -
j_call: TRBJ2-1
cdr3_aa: CSARHRSSYNEQFF
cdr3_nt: TGCAGTGCGCGTCACCGGAGCTCCTACAATGAGCAGTTCTTC

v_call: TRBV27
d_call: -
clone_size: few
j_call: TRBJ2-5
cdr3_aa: CASSSTRKETQYF
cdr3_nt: TGTGCCAGCAGTTCCACAAGGAAGGAGACCCAGTACTTC

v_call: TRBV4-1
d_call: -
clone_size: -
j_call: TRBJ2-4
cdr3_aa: CASSQVPAKNIQYF
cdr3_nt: TGCGCCAGCAGCCAAGTACCCGCCAAAAACATTCAGTACTTC

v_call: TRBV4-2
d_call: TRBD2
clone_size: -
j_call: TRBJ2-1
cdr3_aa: CASSQVAGLAGGGEQFF
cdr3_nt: TGTGCCAGCAGCCAAGTGGCGGGACTAGCGGGAGGTGGTGAGCAGTTCTTC

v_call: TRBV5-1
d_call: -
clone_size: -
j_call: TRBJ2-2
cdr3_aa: CASSSSGTANTGELFF
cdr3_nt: TGCGCCAGCAGCTCCTCCGGGACTGCGAACACCGGGGAGCTGTTTTTT

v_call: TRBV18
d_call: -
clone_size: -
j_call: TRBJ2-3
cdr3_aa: CASSPERRDTQYF
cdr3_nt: TGTGCCAGCTCACCCGAACGCCGAGATACGCAGTATTTT